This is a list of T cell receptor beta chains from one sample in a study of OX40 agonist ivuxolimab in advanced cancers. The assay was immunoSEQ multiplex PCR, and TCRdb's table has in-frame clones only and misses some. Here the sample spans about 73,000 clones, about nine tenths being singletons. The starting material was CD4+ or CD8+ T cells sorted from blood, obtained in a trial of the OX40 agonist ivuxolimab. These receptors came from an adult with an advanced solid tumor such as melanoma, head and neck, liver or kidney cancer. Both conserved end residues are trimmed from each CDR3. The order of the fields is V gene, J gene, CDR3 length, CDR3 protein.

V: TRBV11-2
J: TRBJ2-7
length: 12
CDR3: ASSFGQGVNEQY

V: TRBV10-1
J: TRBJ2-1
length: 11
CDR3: ASSESPRHEQF

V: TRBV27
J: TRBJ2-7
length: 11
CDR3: ASSSSDRNEQY

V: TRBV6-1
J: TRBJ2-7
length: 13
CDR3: ASSERGTGPVEQY

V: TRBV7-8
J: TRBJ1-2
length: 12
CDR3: ASSLESGRDGYT

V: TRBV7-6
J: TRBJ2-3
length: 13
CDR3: ASSLGTSGIDTQY

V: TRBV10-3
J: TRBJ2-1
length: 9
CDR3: AIRGGYEQF

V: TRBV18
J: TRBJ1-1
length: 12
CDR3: ASSPDLGGTEAF

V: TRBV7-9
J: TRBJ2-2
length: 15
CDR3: ASSYSTGGSSTGELF

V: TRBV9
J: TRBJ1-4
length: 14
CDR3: ASSVASSGGREKLF

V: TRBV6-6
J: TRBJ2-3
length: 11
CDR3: ASMEGGTDTQY

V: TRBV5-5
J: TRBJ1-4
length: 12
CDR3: ASSSGGINEKLF

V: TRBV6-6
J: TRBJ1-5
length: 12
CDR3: ASSYQPSNQPQH

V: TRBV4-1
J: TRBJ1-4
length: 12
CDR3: ASSPETTNEKLF

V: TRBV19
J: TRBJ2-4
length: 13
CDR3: ASSMVLGAKNIQY

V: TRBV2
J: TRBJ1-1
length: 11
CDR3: ASSARVGGKAF

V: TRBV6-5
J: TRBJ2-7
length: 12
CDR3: ASSYTLGPSEQY

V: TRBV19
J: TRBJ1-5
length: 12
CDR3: ASSSNIRNQPQH

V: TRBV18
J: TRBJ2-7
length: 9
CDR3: ASSPNYEQY

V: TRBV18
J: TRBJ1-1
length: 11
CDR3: ASSPPGISEAF

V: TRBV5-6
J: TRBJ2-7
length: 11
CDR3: ASSLGWGGRTY

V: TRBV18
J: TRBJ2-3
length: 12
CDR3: ASSPPASSHTQY

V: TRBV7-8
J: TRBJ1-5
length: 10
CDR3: ASSVSDQPQH

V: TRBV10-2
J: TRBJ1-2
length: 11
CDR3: ASSESLGTGYT

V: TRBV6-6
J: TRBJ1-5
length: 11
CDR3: ASSYSRVQPQH

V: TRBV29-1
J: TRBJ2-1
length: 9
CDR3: SGVSRAEQF

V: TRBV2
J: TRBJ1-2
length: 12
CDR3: ASSEGGTNYGYT

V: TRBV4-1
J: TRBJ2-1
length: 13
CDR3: ASSASASGRDEQF

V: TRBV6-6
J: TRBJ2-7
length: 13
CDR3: ASKAGTSRPYEQY

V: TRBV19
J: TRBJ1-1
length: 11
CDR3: ASSIQGTGEAF

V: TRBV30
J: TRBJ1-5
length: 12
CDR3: AWSKGQKNQPQH

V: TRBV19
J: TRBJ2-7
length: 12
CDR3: ASQRDPSSYEQY

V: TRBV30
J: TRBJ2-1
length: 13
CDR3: AWSVPGGSYNEQF

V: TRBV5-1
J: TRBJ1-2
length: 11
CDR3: ASSLTTGPDYT

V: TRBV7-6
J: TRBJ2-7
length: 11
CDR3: ASSLRSNYEQY

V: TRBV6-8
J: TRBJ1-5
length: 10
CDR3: ASTQTRQPQH

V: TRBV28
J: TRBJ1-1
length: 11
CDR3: ASSSGQNTEAF

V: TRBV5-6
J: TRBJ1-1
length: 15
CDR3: ASSLEGDRFMNTEAF

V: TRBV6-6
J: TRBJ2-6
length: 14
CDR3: ASSPLGNSGANVLT

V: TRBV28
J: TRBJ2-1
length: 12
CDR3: ASITRGTYNEQF

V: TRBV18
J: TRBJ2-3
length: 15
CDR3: ASSPLPTSGRIWSQY

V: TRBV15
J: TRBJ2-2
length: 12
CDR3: ATSRATYTGELF

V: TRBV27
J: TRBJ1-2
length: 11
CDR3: ASSFTNTGGYT

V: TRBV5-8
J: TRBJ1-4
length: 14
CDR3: ASSLVVGPRSEKLF

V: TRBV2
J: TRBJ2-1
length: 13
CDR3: ACCAGGSSYNEQF

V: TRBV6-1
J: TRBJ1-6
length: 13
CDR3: ASSEAGQANSPLH

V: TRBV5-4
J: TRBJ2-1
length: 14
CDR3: ASLRGASGTDNEQF

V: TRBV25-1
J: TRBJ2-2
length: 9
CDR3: ASTRGGELF